These T cell receptor beta chains were read from a single sample in a study of hypomethylating agent response in myelodysplastic syndrome. The table came from immunoSEQ multiplex PCR; TCRdb's copy has only in-frame clones and leaves some out. The sample lists 950 to 1,500 clones, 70% to 80% occurring once. This specimen was bone marrow, taken before or after starting hypomethylating agent treatment for myelodysplastic syndrome (not recorded which). Source of these receptors: a human donor with myelodysplastic syndrome. Each CDR3 is given with its conserved first and last residue. D genes are given only for firm matches. Clone size is shown for a subset of rows, as once, few, many or a class of expanded clone.

j_gene: TRBJ1-1
d_gene: .
abundance: .
len: 16
v_gene: TRBV18
CDR3aa: CASSPEGYVAGTEAFF
CDR3nt: TGTGCCAGCTCACCAGAGGGATACGTTGCGGGCACTGAAGCTTTCTTT

j_gene: TRBJ2-6
d_gene: TRBD1
abundance: .
len: 17
v_gene: TRBV27
CDR3aa: CASSSGQGLTGANVLTF
CDR3nt: TGTGCCAGCAGTTCGGGACAGGGACTAACTGGGGCCAACGTCCTGACTTTC

j_gene: TRBJ2-7
d_gene: TRBD1
abundance: .
len: 20
v_gene: TRBV18
CDR3aa: CASSRMIIRGQGATSYEQYF
CDR3nt: TGTGCCAGCTCACGCATGATTATTCGGGGACAGGGGGCTACGTCCTACGAGCAGTACTTC

j_gene: TRBJ2-3
d_gene: .
abundance: .
len: 17
v_gene: TRBV5-1
CDR3aa: CASSPLLSAGLGDTQYF
CDR3nt: TGCGCCAGCAGCCCCCTCCTTTCGGCGGGGTTGGGGGATACGCAGTATTTT

j_gene: TRBJ1-1
d_gene: .
abundance: .
len: 18
v_gene: TRBV2
CDR3aa: CASSEADSIRVMNTEAFF
CDR3nt: TGTGCCAGCAGTGAAGCTGACAGCATTCGAGTCATGAACACTGAAGCTTTCTTT

j_gene: TRBJ2-5
d_gene: TRBD2
abundance: once
len: 15
v_gene: TRBV10-3
CDR3aa: CAISGVAGDSETQYF
CDR3nt: TGTGCCATCAGTGGTGTAGCGGGAGATTCCGAGACCCAGTACTTC

j_gene: TRBJ2-7
d_gene: .
abundance: .
len: 13
v_gene: TRBV5-5
CDR3aa: CASSRVVGPEQYF
CDR3nt: TGTGCCAGCAGCCGGGTAGTCGGGCCCGAGCAGTACTTC

j_gene: TRBJ2-3
d_gene: TRBD2
abundance: .
len: 13
v_gene: TRBV19
CDR3aa: CASRGLAENTQYF
CDR3nt: TGTGCCAGTAGAGGACTAGCGGAAAATACGCAGTATTTT

j_gene: TRBJ1-2
d_gene: TRBD1
abundance: few
len: 14
v_gene: TRBV6-5
CDR3aa: CASRAGTGIYGYTF
CDR3nt: TGTGCCAGCAGAGCCGGGACAGGAATCTATGGCTACACCTTC

j_gene: TRBJ2-3
d_gene: .
abundance: .
len: 13
v_gene: TRBV10-2
CDR3aa: CASSDLSRDTQYF
CDR3nt: TGCGCCAGCAGTGATTTGTCTCGAGATACGCAGTATTTT

j_gene: TRBJ1-1
d_gene: TRBD1
abundance: .
len: 14
v_gene: TRBV19
CDR3aa: CASSLQGTGTEAFF
CDR3nt: TGTGCCAGTAGTTTACAGGGGACGGGCACTGAAGCTTTCTTT

j_gene: TRBJ1-1
d_gene: .
abundance: .
len: 17
v_gene: TRBV4-3
CDR3aa: CASSQDPRGSENTEAFF
CDR3nt: TGCGCCAGCAGCCAAGATCCGCGGGGGAGTGAGAACACTGAAGCTTTCTTT

j_gene: TRBJ1-4
d_gene: .
abundance: few
len: 13
v_gene: TRBV28
CDR3aa: CASNGRGREKLFF
CDR3nt: TGTGCCAGCAATGGGAGGGGCAGGGAAAAACTGTTTTTT

j_gene: TRBJ2-1
d_gene: TRBD2
abundance: .
len: 15
v_gene: TRBV6-1
CDR3aa: CASTPSGLATGEQFF
CDR3nt: TGTGCCAGCACCCCCTCAGGACTAGCGACCGGTGAGCAGTTCTTC

j_gene: TRBJ2-5
d_gene: TRBD1
abundance: .
len: 16
v_gene: TRBV4-3
CDR3aa: CASSQAPGTAVETQYF
CDR3nt: TGCGCCAGCAGCCAAGCCCCTGGGACAGCGGTAGAGACCCAGTACTTC